A selection of T cell receptor beta chains follows, all from one sample in a study of blood T cell repertoires in COVID-19. The protocol was immunoSEQ multiplex PCR, while the TCRdb copy is restricted to in-frame clones and leaves out a portion. The table records some 200,000 clones, approximately 81% of them present only once. Input material: peripheral blood. These receptors all come from a woman of 80 years or more with acute or convalescent COVID-19. Both conserved end residues are part of each CDR3. The order of the fields is clone size, D gene, V gene, J gene, CDR3 protein, CDR3 DNA. D genes are given only for firm matches. Expanded clones get a size class; other rows say once, few or many, or leave the size out.

abundance: once; d_gene: NA; v_gene: TRBV21-1; j_gene: TRBJ2-1; CDR3aa: CASRQGPNYNEQFF; CDR3nt: TGTGCCAGCAGACAGGGACCAAACTACAATGAGCAGTTCTTC
abundance: once; d_gene: NA; v_gene: TRBV9; j_gene: TRBJ1-3; CDR3aa: CASSVLESSGNTIYF; CDR3nt: TGTGCCAGCAGCGTCCTAGAGAGCTCTGGAAACACCATATATTTT
abundance: NA; d_gene: TRBD1; v_gene: TRBV11-2; j_gene: TRBJ2-6; CDR3aa: CASSFRTGSGANVLTF; CDR3nt: TGTGCCAGCAGCTTTAGGACAGGGTCTGGGGCCAACGTCCTGACTTTC
abundance: few; d_gene: TRBD1; v_gene: TRBV4-2; j_gene: TRBJ1-2; CDR3aa: CASSQDRANYGYTF; CDR3nt: TGTGCCAGCAGCCAGGACAGGGCTAACTATGGCTACACCTTC
abundance: NA; d_gene: TRBD1; v_gene: TRBV5-1; j_gene: TRBJ1-2; CDR3aa: CASSLYGAGQGFYGYTF; CDR3nt: TGCGCCAGCAGCTTGTACGGTGCGGGACAGGGTTTTTATGGCTACACCTTC
abundance: NA; d_gene: TRBD1; v_gene: TRBV9; j_gene: TRBJ2-2; CDR3aa: CASSRGQGSGELFF; CDR3nt: TGTGCCAGCAGCAGGGGACAGGGCTCGGGGGAGCTGTTTTTT
abundance: NA; d_gene: TRBD2; v_gene: TRBV5-1; j_gene: TRBJ2-1; CDR3aa: CASSLGGLAGGGEQFF; CDR3nt: TGCGCCAGCAGCTTGGGGGGGCTAGCGGGAGGCGGAGAGCAGTTCTTC
abundance: NA; d_gene: TRBD1; v_gene: TRBV20-1; j_gene: TRBJ2-7; CDR3aa: CSASPTGTGFSYEQYF; CDR3nt: TGCAGTGCTAGTCCCACCGGGACAGGATTCTCCTACGAGCAGTACTTC
abundance: once; d_gene: NA; v_gene: TRBV6-5; j_gene: TRBJ1-1; CDR3aa: CASSPVFYTEAFF; CDR3nt: TGTGCCAGCAGTCCGGTCTTTTACACTGAAGCTTTCTTT
abundance: NA; d_gene: NA; v_gene: TRBV11-2; j_gene: TRBJ2-2; CDR3aa: CASSLRRAVGTGELFF; CDR3nt: TGTGCCAGCAGCTTAAGGAGGGCGGTGGGCACCGGGGAGCTGTTTTTT
abundance: NA; d_gene: NA; v_gene: TRBV5-1; j_gene: TRBJ1-2; CDR3aa: CASSLGAAEDYGYTF; CDR3nt: TGCGCCAGCAGCTTGGGCGCAGCCGAGGACTATGGCTACACCTTC
abundance: NA; d_gene: TRBD1; v_gene: TRBV3-1/TRBV3-2; j_gene: TRBJ2-3; CDR3aa: CASSPRDRGTDTQYF; CDR3nt: TGTGCCAGCAGCCCGCGGGACAGGGGCACAGATACGCAGTATTTT
abundance: few; d_gene: NA; v_gene: TRBV6-2/TRBV6-3; j_gene: TRBJ2-7; CDR3aa: CASSPGHLYEQYF; CDR3nt: TGTGCCAGCAGCCCGGGACACCTCTACGAGCAGTACTTC
abundance: NA; d_gene: NA; v_gene: TRBV10-2; j_gene: TRBJ2-5; CDR3aa: CASSVGGDGETQYF; CDR3nt: TGCGCCAGCAGCGTCGGAGGGGACGGAGAGACCCAGTACTTC
abundance: NA; d_gene: NA; v_gene: TRBV5-1; j_gene: TRBJ1-5; CDR3aa: CASSLAGPGTNQPQHF; CDR3nt: TGCGCCAGCAGCTTGGCGGGCCCTGGGACTAATCAGCCCCAGCATTTT
abundance: once; d_gene: NA; v_gene: TRBV7-2; j_gene: TRBJ2-1; CDR3aa: CASRRSGLNEQFF; CDR3nt: TGTGCCAGCAGAAGGAGCGGCCTCAATGAGCAGTTCTTC
abundance: NA; d_gene: NA; v_gene: TRBV6-6; j_gene: TRBJ2-2; CDR3aa: CASTFPRGELFF; CDR3nt: TGTGCCAGCACCTTCCCCCGTGGGGAGCTGTTTTTT
abundance: NA; d_gene: TRBD2; v_gene: TRBV28; j_gene: TRBJ2-7; CDR3aa: CASSRTSGSSYEQYF; CDR3nt: TGTGCCAGCAGTCGAACTAGCGGAAGCTCCTACGAGCAGTACTTC
abundance: NA; d_gene: NA; v_gene: TRBV23-1; j_gene: TRBJ2-5; CDR3aa: CASSQSITRGETQYF; CDR3nt: TGCGCCAGCAGTCAATCGATTACACGGGGAGAGACCCAGTACTTC
abundance: once; d_gene: TRBD1; v_gene: TRBV6-5; j_gene: TRBJ2-5; CDR3aa: CASSFSGQGVTQYF; CDR3nt: TGTGCCAGCAGTTTCTCCGGACAGGGTGTGACCCAGTACTTC
abundance: NA; d_gene: TRBD2; v_gene: TRBV3-1/TRBV3-2; j_gene: TRBJ2-7; CDR3aa: CASSQGTSPQLGEQYF; CDR3nt: TGTGCCAGCAGCCAGGGGACTAGCCCCCAACTAGGCGAGCAGTACTTC
abundance: once; d_gene: TRBD1; v_gene: TRBV9; j_gene: TRBJ1-2; CDR3aa: CASSVGTGGSVYGYTF; CDR3nt: TGTGCCAGCAGCGTAGGAACAGGGGGATCGGTCTATGGCTACACCTTC
abundance: NA; d_gene: TRBD2; v_gene: TRBV6-5; j_gene: TRBJ2-5; CDR3aa: CATFGTSGTQYF; CDR3nt: TGTGCCACCTTCGGGACTAGCGGGACCCAGTACTTC
abundance: NA; d_gene: NA; v_gene: TRBV30; j_gene: TRBJ1-2; CDR3aa: CAWSVLGGYTF; CDR3nt: TGTGCCTGGAGTGTACTAGGAGGCTACACCTTC
abundance: NA; d_gene: NA; v_gene: TRBV27; j_gene: TRBJ1-1; CDR3aa: CASSSPYTEAFF; CDR3nt: TGTGCCAGCAGTTCTCCGTACACTGAAGCTTTCTTT
abundance: NA; d_gene: TRBD1; v_gene: TRBV19; j_gene: TRBJ1-4; CDR3aa: CASRDRGRENEKLFF; CDR3nt: TGTGCCAGTAGGGACAGGGGTCGGGAAAATGAAAAACTGTTTTTT
abundance: NA; d_gene: TRBD2; v_gene: TRBV15; j_gene: TRBJ2-5; CDR3aa: CATSTGGGQETQYF; CDR3nt: TGTGCCACCAGCACGGGCGGGGGCCAAGAGACCCAGTACTTC
abundance: NA; d_gene: TRBD1; v_gene: TRBV3-1/TRBV3-2; j_gene: TRBJ1-2; CDR3aa: CASSQDTRQGYGYTF; CDR3nt: TGTGCCAGCAGCCAAGATACACGACAGGGGTATGGCTACACCTTC
abundance: NA; d_gene: NA; v_gene: TRBV30; j_gene: TRBJ1-2; CDR3aa: CAWSVAGNYGYTF; CDR3nt: TGTGCCTGGAGTGTAGCGGGGAACTATGGCTACACCTTC
abundance: NA; d_gene: NA; v_gene: TRBV19; j_gene: TRBJ1-4; CDR3aa: CASTGSFGAAINEKLFF; CDR3nt: TGTGCCAGTACTGGAAGTTTTGGGGCAGCGATTAATGAAAAACTGTTTTTT
abundance: NA; d_gene: NA; v_gene: TRBV30; j_gene: TRBJ1-6; CDR3aa: CAWSVSTVLHF; CDR3nt: TGTGCCTGGAGTGTTTCCACAGTCCTCCACTTT
abundance: NA; d_gene: TRBD2; v_gene: TRBV7-3; j_gene: TRBJ2-7; CDR3aa: CASSPLPAGVNEQYF; CDR3nt: TGTGCCAGCAGCCCTCTCCCAGCGGGAGTTAACGAGCAGTACTTC
abundance: NA; d_gene: TRBD1; v_gene: TRBV9; j_gene: TRBJ2-5; CDR3aa: CASAGQGVEETQYF; CDR3nt: TGTGCCAGCGCGGGACAGGGGGTAGAGGAGACCCAGTACTTC
abundance: NA; d_gene: TRBD2; v_gene: TRBV19; j_gene: TRBJ2-1; CDR3aa: CASSPGTSGYNEQFF; CDR3nt: TGTGCCAGTAGTCCCGGGACTAGCGGTTACAATGAGCAGTTCTTC
abundance: NA; d_gene: NA; v_gene: TRBV12-3/TRBV12-4; j_gene: TRBJ1-6; CDR3aa: CASSLTDSPLHF; CDR3nt: TGTGCCAGCAGTTTAACGGATTCACCCCTCCACTTT
abundance: NA; d_gene: TRBD1; v_gene: TRBV5-1; j_gene: TRBJ1-4; CDR3aa: CASSSFRDRGQEKLFF; CDR3nt: TGCGCCAGCAGCTCCTTCCGGGACAGGGGACAGGAAAAACTGTTTTTT
abundance: NA; d_gene: TRBD2; v_gene: TRBV28; j_gene: TRBJ2-1; CDR3aa: CASTSSGTEGSYNEQFF; CDR3nt: TGTGCCAGCACCTCTAGCGGGACCGAGGGCTCCTACAATGAGCAGTTCTTC
abundance: NA; d_gene: TRBD2; v_gene: TRBV10-1; j_gene: TRBJ2-1; CDR3aa: CASSESSAGGKNEQFF; CDR3nt: TGCGCCAGCAGTGAGTCATCGGCGGGAGGGAAAAACGAGCAGTTCTTC
abundance: NA; d_gene: TRBD1; v_gene: TRBV6-5; j_gene: TRBJ2-1; CDR3aa: CASSLQGWVNEQFF; CDR3nt: TGTGCCAGCAGTTTACAGGGGTGGGTCAATGAGCAGTTCTTC
abundance: few; d_gene: NA; v_gene: TRBV18; j_gene: TRBJ1-3; CDR3aa: CASSLPRTDSGNTIYF; CDR3nt: TGTGCCAGCTCACTACCACGGACAGACTCTGGAAACACCATATATTTT
abundance: NA; d_gene: TRBD1; v_gene: TRBV15; j_gene: TRBJ1-5; CDR3aa: CATSRQGGYHQPQHF; CDR3nt: TGTGCCACCAGCAGACAGGGGGGTTATCATCAGCCCCAGCATTTT
abundance: NA; d_gene: TRBD1; v_gene: TRBV6-5; j_gene: TRBJ1-1; CDR3aa: CASRNRGLTEAFF; CDR3nt: TGTGCCAGCAGGAACAGGGGGCTCACTGAAGCTTTCTTT
abundance: once; d_gene: TRBD2; v_gene: TRBV2; j_gene: TRBJ2-3; CDR3aa: CASIRLAGTDTQYF; CDR3nt: TGTGCCAGCATAAGACTAGCGGGCACAGATACGCAGTATTTT
abundance: few; d_gene: TRBD1; v_gene: TRBV2; j_gene: TRBJ1-1; CDR3aa: CASSTIGQGSEAFF; CDR3nt: TGTGCCAGCAGTACCATCGGACAGGGGTCTGAAGCTTTCTTT
abundance: NA; d_gene: TRBD1; v_gene: TRBV5-1; j_gene: TRBJ1-1; CDR3aa: CASRFQGAGNTEAFF; CDR3nt: TGCGCCAGCAGGTTTCAGGGGGCAGGGAACACTGAAGCTTTCTTT
abundance: NA; d_gene: TRBD2; v_gene: TRBV7-3; j_gene: TRBJ2-1; CDR3aa: CASSLRTRSSYNEQFF; CDR3nt: TGTGCCAGCAGCTTACGGACTAGGAGCTCCTACAATGAGCAGTTCTTC
abundance: NA; d_gene: NA; v_gene: TRBV21-1; j_gene: TRBJ2-7; CDR3aa: CASSYNRGGYEQYF; CDR3nt: TGTGCCAGCAGCTATAACAGGGGGGGGTACGAGCAGTACTTC
abundance: NA; d_gene: NA; v_gene: TRBV4-3; j_gene: TRBJ1-2; CDR3aa: CASSQDPAVNGYTF; CDR3nt: TGCGCCAGCAGCCAAGATCCCGCAGTAAATGGCTACACCTTC
abundance: few; d_gene: TRBD2; v_gene: TRBV5-4; j_gene: TRBJ2-5; CDR3aa: CASSSTSGRRETQYF; CDR3nt: TGTGCCAGCAGTAGTACTAGCGGGAGGAGGGAGACCCAGTACTTC
abundance: many; d_gene: NA; v_gene: TRBV5-4; j_gene: TRBJ2-5; CDR3aa: CASSLGGSQETQYF; CDR3nt: TGTGCCAGCAGCTTGGGGGGCAGCCAAGAGACCCAGTACTTC
abundance: NA; d_gene: NA; v_gene: TRBV2; j_gene: TRBJ1-2; CDR3aa: CASSDQQGGYGYTF; CDR3nt: TGTGCCAGCAGTGACCAACAGGGTGGCTATGGCTACACCTTC
abundance: NA; d_gene: NA; v_gene: TRBV9; j_gene: TRBJ2-4; CDR3aa: CASSRQASLAKNIQYF; CDR3nt: TGTGCCAGCAGCCGCCAGGCGTCTTTAGCCAAAAACATTCAGTACTTC
abundance: NA; d_gene: TRBD1; v_gene: TRBV11-2; j_gene: TRBJ1-3; CDR3aa: CASSLGGGPGNTIYF; CDR3nt: TGTGCCAGCAGCTTAGGAGGGGGCCCTGGAAACACCATATATTTT
abundance: NA; d_gene: NA; v_gene: TRBV7-9; j_gene: TRBJ1-5; CDR3aa: CASSLVAGTDSNQPQHF; CDR3nt: TGTGCCAGCAGCTTAGTCGCAGGAACCGATAGCAATCAGCCCCAGCATTTT